This T cell receptor (beta chain) was documented in a study of vaccination and CD4 T cells after COVID-19. Study context: Each of the control cultures got a CEFX pool, an HIV-1 Nef pool, or no peptide. Study-wide results and caveats: In convalescent patients, 304 of 307 vaccine-specific clones were spike mono-reactive. Median SARS-CoV-2-reactive clonotype numbers went from roughly 21 to 40; this increase was not significant.

Scientists ran DNA taken from cultured CD4+ T cells through the Oncomine TCR Beta short-read assay for sequencing. From cultured CD4+ T cells, genomic DNA was extracted. One entry per CDR3 protein results from TCRdb running MiXCR on the PCR reads. The sample lists 17,000 or so distinct CDR3 sequences; about 38% were seen once. Concerning this clonotype: As yet, its antigen is unknown.

V lost 6 bases, J lost 3 bases, and 5 bases stayed unmatched. The CDR3 contains 14 residues. Germline V CDR1 and CDR2: DFQATT, SNEGSKA (reference sequence). The treatment: approximately 11-day PBMC culture with coronavirus spike peptide pools or control peptides (ViraFEST assay). Material: CD4+ T cells from blood, cultured in vitro. V usage is TRBV20-1 and J usage is TRBJ2-7; 13 bases are shared with TRBD2. This sequence originates from a human donor who had recovered from COVID-19. DNA of the CDR3: TGCAGTGCCGATGGACTAGCGGGAGACTACGAGCAGTACTTC. This translates into CSADGLAGDYEQYF.